The 24 T cell receptor beta chains below were found in one sample sequenced in a study of cytomegalovirus exposure and HLA in healthy donors. Amplification used 60 Vbeta primers and 13 Jbeta primers. Generated by immunoSEQ multiplex PCR, the TCRdb table keeps only in-frame clones and is missing some. The sample records 50,000 to 65,000 clones, approximately 81% being singletons. The sample consisted of PBMCs. The receptor source for this set is a woman aged 18-29 years in good health and CMV-seronegative.

This chain links TRBV5-1 with TRBJ1-6; D not resolved. Trimming stripped 0 bases from V and 6 bases from J, with 13 bases between. Germline CDR1 and CDR2: SGHRS and YFSETQ. The CDR3 totals 16 residues. CDR3 in amino acids: CASSLGLQALNSPLHF. In DNA, the CDR3 is TGCGCCAGCAGCTTGGGCCTGCAGGCACTTAATTCACCCCTCCACTTT.

This chain links TRBV2 with TRBJ2-7, with 9 bases aligning to TRBD1. The V gene end was trimmed by 6 bases and the J gene end by 5 bases; junction bases not matched to a gene: 11. In germline, CDR1 is SNHLY, CDR2 FYNNEI. This CDR3 has 15 residues. In nucleotides, the CDR3 is TGTGCCAGCAGCGGTCCAAACAGGGGGCGCGACGAGCAGTACTTC. This codes for CASSGPNRGRDEQYF.

The chain carries TRBV29-1 and TRBJ1-1, with D possibly being TRBD1 (6 bases). The CDR3 totals 12 residues. Per the germline V gene, CDR1 is SQVTM and CDR2 is ANQGSEA. The germline V and J ends were trimmed by 6 bases and 0 bases, with 8 bases remaining between them. The CDR3 region has the DNA TGCAGCGTAGGGGGAATGAACACTGAAGCTTTCTTT. The encoded protein is CSVGGMNTEAFF.

V and J are TRBV5-1 and TRBJ2-7, with D tentatively TRBD1 (6 bases). This CDR3 has 16 amino acids. CDR1 and CDR2 from the germline V gene are SGHRS and YFSETQ. Trimming took 4 bases from V and 11 from J, leaving 28 bases between them. The CDR3 DNA follows: TGCGCCAGCAGCGCCGGAACAGGGCGAGGGAGTTTGGGGGAGTACTTC. Protein sequence: CASSAGTGRGSLGEYF. The whole variable domain, remainder taken from reference TRBV5-1 and TRBJ2-7, is KAGVTQTPRYLIKTRGQQVTLSCSPISGHRSVSWYQQTPGQGLQFLFEYFSETQRNKGNFPGRFSGRQFSNSRSEMNVSTLELGDSALYLCASSAGTGRGSLGEYFGPGTRLTVT.

This rearrangement joins TRBV30 to TRBJ2-3, with TRBD2 matching 8 bases. CDR3 length: 15 residues. J gave up 3 bases and V 4 bases, and 9 bases lay outside the gene matches. Per the germline V gene, CDR1 is GTSNPN and CDR2 is SVGIG (reference sequence). The CDR3 protein is CAWKTGGGRTDTQYF. DNA for the CDR3: TGTGCCTGGAAAACCGGTGGCGGGAGGACAGATACGCAGTATTTT. Full variable domain (remainder filled in from reference TRBV30 and TRBJ2-3): SQTIHQWPATLVQPVGSPLSLECTVEGTSNPNLYWYRQAAGRGLQLLFYSVGIGQISSEVPQNLSASRPQDRQFILSSKKLLLSDSGFYLCAWKTGGGRTDTQYFGPGTRLTVL.

The V call is TRBV7-8, the J call TRBJ1-1; unclear D gene. CDR3 length: 12 amino acids. Germline V lookup: CDR1 SGHVS, CDR2 FQNEAQ. Between the trimmed V and J ends, which lost 5 bases and 4 bases, there was a span of 8 bases. The CDR3 spells CASSLGSTEAFF. Here the CDR3 DNA reads TGTGCCAGCAGCCTAGGGAGCACTGAAGCTTTCTTT.

V gene TRBV9 combines with J gene TRBJ2-2, with 12 bases lining up with TRBD2. J gave up 3 bases and V 4 bases, and 13 bases lay outside the gene matches. The CDR3 length is 19 residues. CDR1 is SGDLS and CDR2 is YYNGEE in the germline V gene. The CDR3 spells CASSSPRTSGTAYTGELFF. CDR3 bases: TGTGCCAGCAGCTCACCTAGGACTAGCGGGACTGCCTACACCGGGGAGCTGTTTTTT.

The genes are TRBV9 and TRBJ2-7, with D maybe TRBD1 (6 bases). Germline V gene data show CDR1 as SGDLS and CDR2 as YYNGEE. The CDR3 length is 13 residues. V lost 3 bases to trimming and J lost 6 bases, with 13 bases between them. The CDR3 protein is CASSESGVREQYF. DNA of the CDR3: TGTGCCAGCAGCGAGTCAGGGGTCCGCGAGCAGTACTTC.

The chain couples TRBV4-2 to TRBJ2-1; 9 bases align to TRBD2. CDR1 is LGHNA and CDR2 is YNFKEQ in the germline V gene. This CDR3 comprises 14 residues. J gave up 12 bases and V 1 base, and 7 bases lay outside the gene matches. CDR3 in DNA: TGTGCCAGCAGCCAAGGGGCTAGCGGGATGGGGCAGTTCTTC. Protein sequence: CASSQGASGMGQFF.

V gene TRBV6-1 combines with J gene TRBJ2-2; unclear D gene. The CDR3 runs 15 residues. The V end lost 7 bases, the J end lost 0 bases, and 12 bases lay between the germline ends. Germline CDR1 reads MNHNS; CDR2 reads SASEGT. The chain's CDR3 is CASTLAVPNTGELFF. For the CDR3, the DNA is TGTGCCAGCACCCTCGCAGTGCCGAACACCGGGGAGCTGTTTTTT.

V usage is TRBV7-8 and J usage is TRBJ2-1, with 8 bases matching TRBD2. Germline CDR1 reads SGHVS; CDR2 reads FQNEAQ. The CDR3 is 15 residues long. Trimming at V came to 1 base and at J to 3 bases, leaving 2 bases not matched to a gene. The CDR3 sequence is CASSLVAGFYNEQFF. The CDR3 region has the DNA TGTGCCAGCAGCTTAGTAGCGGGATTCTACAATGAGCAGTTCTTC.

The chain is built from TRBV2 and TRBJ2-7; tentatively, D is TRBD1 (6 bases). This CDR3 region has 13 residues. The V gene lost 6 bases and the J gene lost 3 bases, with 12 bases spanning the gap. CDR1 is SNHLY and CDR2 is FYNNEI in the germline V gene. CDR3 DNA: TGTGCCAGCAGCCCCGGGACAATCTACGAGCAGTACTTC. Amino acid sequence: CASSPGTIYEQYF. Full variable domain (remainder filled in from reference TRBV2 and TRBJ2-7): EPEVTQTPSHQVTQMGQEVILRCVPISNHLYFYWYRQILGQKVEFLVSFYNNEISEKSEIFDDQFSVERPDGSNFTLKIRSTKLEDSAMYFCASSPGTIYEQYFGPGTRLTVT.

This chain links TRBV14 with TRBJ2-3; perhaps TRBD1 as D (6 bases). The V end lost 2 bases, the J end lost 1 base, and 7 bases lay between the germline ends. The CDR3 is 14 residues long. Looked up from germline, CDR1 is SGHDN and CDR2 is FVKESK. The CDR3 loop reads CASSQNRGTDTQYF. As DNA, the CDR3 is TGTGCCAGCAGCCAAAACAGGGGCACAGATACGCAGTATTTT.

The V and J genes are TRBV29-1 and TRBJ2-7; 10 bases line up with TRBD2. With 4 bases clipped from V and 4 bases from J, the junction kept 7 bases outside the gene matches. This CDR3 has 14 amino acids. The germline CDR1 and CDR2 sequences are SQVTM and ANQGSEA. The CDR3 here is CSVGGTSEGYEQYF. The CDR3 DNA reads as TGCAGCGTTGGAGGGACTAGCGAAGGGTACGAGCAGTACTTC.

With respect to this clone: At one end, the junction sequence differs from germline, possibly due to a read error. At the DNA level, this CDR3 is encoded by other sequences in the same sample as well. V and J are TRBV4-1 and TRBJ2-7; 9 bases are shared with TRBD2. CDR3 length: 17 residues. Per germline, CDR1 MGHRA and CDR2 YSYEKL. The CDR3: CASSQVEAGGTSYEQYF. The CDR3 coding sequence is TGCGCCAGCAGTCAAGTCGAGGCGGGAGGGACGTCCTACGAGCAGTACTTC.

The table lists this clone with a few counts. The V call is TRBV11-2, the J call TRBJ1-3; no firm D call. The germline CDR1 and CDR2 sequences are SGHAT and FQNNGV. This CDR3 has 14 amino acids. The V end was cut by 5 bases, the J end by 4 bases, with 12 bases between. The DNA for the CDR3 is TGTGCCAGCAGCCCCAGCGAGGGAGGAAACACCATATATTTT. Its protein product is CASSPSEGGNTIYF.

The V gene is TRBV7-9, the J gene TRBJ2-7, with TRBD1 as a possible D gene (5 bases). The ends were cut back, 4 bases at V and 3 bases at J, with 10 bases in the middle. This CDR3 has 13 residues. Germline CDR1 reads SEHNR; CDR2 reads FQNEAQ (reference sequence). CDR3 loop: CASSSRQSYEQYF. CDR3 bases: TGTGCCAGCAGCTCCCGACAGAGCTACGAGCAGTACTTC.

This clone came up once. This chain connects TRBV27 to TRBJ2-1; 7 nucleotides align to TRBD1. J was trimmed by 5 bases and V by 6 bases; bases with no gene match: 4. The CDR3 covers 13 residues. Germline CDR1 MNHEY, CDR2 SMNVEV (reference sequence). CDR3 loop: CASSHGTDNEQFF. The CDR3 DNA reads as TGTGCCAGCAGCCATGGGACAGACAATGAGCAGTTCTTC.

This chain uses TRBV25-1 with TRBJ1-1; no reliable D call. V lost 8 bases to trimming and J lost 1 base, with 11 bases between them. The CDR3 is made up of 13 amino acids. Germline V gene lookup returns CDR1 MGHDK and CDR2 SYGVNS. As DNA, the CDR3 is TGTGCCAGCCTGGAGCTGGGGAACACTGAAGCTTTCTTT. Its translation: CASLELGNTEAFF.

The rearrangement uses TRBV30 and TRBJ2-3; a weak D match, TRBD2 (6 bases). CDR1 GTSNPN and CDR2 SVGIG come from the germline V gene (reference sequence). The CDR3 totals 14 residues. V was shortened by 4 bases and J by 0 bases, with 11 bases between the two germline ends. The CDR3 coding sequence is TGTGCCTGGAATAGCGGTTCTAGCACAGATACGCAGTATTTT. Protein: CAWNSGSSTDTQYF.

This clone was counted only a few times. DNA of the CDR3: TGTGCCATCCAGGGACAGGGGGGCAATGAGCAGTTCTTC. Translating gives CAIQGQGGNEQFF. This chain links TRBV10-3 with TRBJ2-1; 11 nucleotides line up with TRBD1. Germline CDR1 and CDR2: ENHRY and SYGVKD. The length of the CDR3 is 13 residues. The trim removed 8 bases at V and 6 bases at J, leaving 3 bases unmatched.

This chain uses TRBV27 with TRBJ2-7; 15 positions match TRBD2. The CDR3 covers 15 residues. The J segment lost 5 bases and the V segment lost 7 bases, leaving 6 bases of the junction unmatched. Germline CDR1 and CDR2: MNHEY and SMNVEV (reference sequence). The DNA for the CDR3 is TGTGCCAGCACCACTGGGACTAGCGGGAGGAACGAGCAGTACTTC. Translating it yields CASTTGTSGRNEQYF.

A single count supports this clone. This chain connects TRBV30 to TRBJ1-5, with 9 bases that match TRBD1. Per the germline V gene, CDR1 is GTSNPN and CDR2 is SVGIG (reference sequence). This CDR3 has 12 residues. CDR3 DNA: TGTGCTTGGGGACAGGGCCTTCAGCCCCAGCATTTT. This sequence encodes CAWGQGLQPQHF.

The rearrangement joins TRBV5-1 to TRBJ2-7; D perhaps matches TRBD1 (6 bases). Germline CDR1 is SGHRS and CDR2 is YFSETQ. V shed 4 bases and J shed 3 bases, with 17 bases lying between them. The CDR3 is made up of 15 amino acids. The CDR3 coding sequence is TGCGCCAGCAGCCACTTACAGGGAACCAACTACGAGCAGTACTTC. It encodes CASSHLQGTNYEQYF.